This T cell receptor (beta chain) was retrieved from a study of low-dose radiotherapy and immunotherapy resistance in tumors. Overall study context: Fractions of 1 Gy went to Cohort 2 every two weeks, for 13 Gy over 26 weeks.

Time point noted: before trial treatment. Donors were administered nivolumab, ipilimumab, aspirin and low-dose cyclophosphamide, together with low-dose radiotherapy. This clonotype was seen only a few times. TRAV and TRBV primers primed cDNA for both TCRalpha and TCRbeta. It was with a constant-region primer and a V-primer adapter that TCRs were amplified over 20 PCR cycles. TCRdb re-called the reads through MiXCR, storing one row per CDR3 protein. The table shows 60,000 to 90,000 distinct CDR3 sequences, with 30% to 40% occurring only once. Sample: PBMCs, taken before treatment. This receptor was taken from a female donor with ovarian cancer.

The CDR3 protein is CASTIGSGTGQETQYF. Written as DNA, the CDR3 is TGTGCCAGCACCATTGGTTCTGGGACAGGGCAAGAGACCCAGTACTTC. The chain carries TRBV7-2 and TRBJ2-5, with 9 bases fitting TRBD1. This CDR3 region has 16 residues. In germline, CDR1 is SGHTA, CDR2 FQGNSA. V lost 7 bases to trimming and J lost 2 bases; unmatched junction nucleotides: 11.